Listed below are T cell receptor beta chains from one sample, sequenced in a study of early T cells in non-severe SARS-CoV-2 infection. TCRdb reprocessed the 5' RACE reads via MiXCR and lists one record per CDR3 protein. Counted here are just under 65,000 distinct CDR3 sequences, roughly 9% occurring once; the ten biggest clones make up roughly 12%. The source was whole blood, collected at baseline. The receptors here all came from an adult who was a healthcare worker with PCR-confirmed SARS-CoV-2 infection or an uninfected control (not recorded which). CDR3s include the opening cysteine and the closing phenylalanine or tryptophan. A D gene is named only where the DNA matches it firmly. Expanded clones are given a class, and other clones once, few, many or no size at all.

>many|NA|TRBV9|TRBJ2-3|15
CASSVGPSETDTQYF
TGTGCCAGCAGCGTAGGCCCATCTGAGACAGATACGCAGTATTTT
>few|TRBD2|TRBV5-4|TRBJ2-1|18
CASSLGVAGDPVYNEQFF
TGTGCCAGCAGCTTGGGGGTAGCGGGAGACCCAGTCTACAATGAGCAGTTCTTC
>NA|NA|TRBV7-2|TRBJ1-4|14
CASSSGTEYEKLFF
TGTGCCAGCAGCTCCGGGACGGAGTATGAAAAACTGTTTTTT
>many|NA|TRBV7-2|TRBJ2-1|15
CASTEQGLEYNEQFF
TGTGCCAGCACCGAACAGGGACTGGAATACAATGAGCAGTTCTTC
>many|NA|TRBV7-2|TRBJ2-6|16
CASSAQGITGANVLTF
TGTGCCAGCAGCGCACAGGGAATAACTGGGGCCAACGTCCTGACTTTC
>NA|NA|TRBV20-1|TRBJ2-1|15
CSVQNSRVSYNEQFF
TGCAGTGTTCAGAATAGCCGCGTCTCCTACAATGAGCAGTTCTTC
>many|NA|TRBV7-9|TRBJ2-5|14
CASSLEGAGETQYF
TGTGCCAGCAGCTTAGAAGGGGCTGGGGAGACCCAGTACTTC
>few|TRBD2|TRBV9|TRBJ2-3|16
CASSVAGRGGTDTQYF
TGTGCCAGCAGCGTAGCTGGGCGGGGGGGCACAGATACGCAGTATTTT
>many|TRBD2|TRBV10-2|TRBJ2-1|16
CASSDLRSGRAHEQFF
TGCGCCAGCAGTGATCTTCGTAGCGGGAGGGCCCATGAGCAGTTCTTC
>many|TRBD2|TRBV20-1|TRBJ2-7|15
CSARGLAGRWGEQYF
TGCAGTGCTAGAGGGTTAGCGGGGCGCTGGGGCGAGCAGTACTTC
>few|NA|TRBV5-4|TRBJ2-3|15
CASRPGRGPTDTQYF
TGTGCCAGCAGGCCCGGTCGCGGACCCACAGATACGCAGTATTTT
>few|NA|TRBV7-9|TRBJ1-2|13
CASRLDGDYGYTF
TGTGCCAGCAGATTGGACGGAGACTATGGCTACACCTTC
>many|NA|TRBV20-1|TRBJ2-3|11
CSAINTDTQYF
TGCAGTGCTATCAACACAGATACGCAGTATTTT
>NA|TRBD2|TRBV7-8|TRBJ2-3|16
CASSILKREDTDTQYF
TGTGCCAGCAGCATCCTAAAGCGGGAGGATACAGATACGCAGTATTTT
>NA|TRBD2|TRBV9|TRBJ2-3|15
CASSVERREADTQYF
TGTGCCAGCAGCGTAGAAAGACGGGAGGCAGATACGCAGTATTTT
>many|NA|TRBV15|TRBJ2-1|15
CATSREAGTYNEQFF
TGTGCCACCAGCAGAGAGGCAGGGACCTACAATGAGCAGTTCTTC
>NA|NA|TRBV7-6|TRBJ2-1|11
CASSSDGEQFF
TGTGCCAGCAGCTCCGACGGTGAGCAGTTCTTC
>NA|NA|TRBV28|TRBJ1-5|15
CASTLFRGGLQPQHF
TGTGCCAGCACCTTATTCCGAGGGGGGCTTCAGCCCCAGCATTTT
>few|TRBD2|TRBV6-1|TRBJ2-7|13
CASSGSGIYEQYF
TGTGCCAGCAGCGGCAGCGGGATCTACGAGCAGTACTTC
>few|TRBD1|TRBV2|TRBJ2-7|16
CASRLFRQGPSYEQYF
TGTGCCAGCAGACTCTTCCGACAGGGGCCCTCCTACGAGCAGTACTTC
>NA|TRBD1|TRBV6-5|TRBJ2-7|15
CASSLHGTGAYEQYF
TGTGCCAGCAGTCTCCACGGGACAGGGGCGTACGAGCAGTACTTC
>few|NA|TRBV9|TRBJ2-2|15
CASSPLPSNTGELFF
TGTGCCAGCAGCCCCCTCCCCTCTAACACCGGGGAGCTGTTTTTT
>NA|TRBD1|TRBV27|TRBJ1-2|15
CASRSSGTGNYGYTF
TGTGCCAGCAGGAGCTCCGGGACAGGCAACTATGGCTACACCTTC
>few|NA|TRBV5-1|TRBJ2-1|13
CASSPYRGYEQFF
TGCGCCAGCAGCCCGTATAGGGGGTATGAGCAGTTCTTC
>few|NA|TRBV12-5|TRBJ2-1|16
CASAKVVTGAGNEQFF
TGTGCTAGCGCCAAGGTGGTGACGGGAGCGGGCAATGAGCAGTTCTTC
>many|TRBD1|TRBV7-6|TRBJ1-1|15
CASSLGQGMNTEAFF
TGTGCCAGCAGCCTAGGACAGGGTATGAACACTGAAGCTTTCTTT
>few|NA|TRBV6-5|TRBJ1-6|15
CASSYNRDPWIPLHF
TGTGCCAGCAGTTACAACAGGGACCCATGGATACCCCTCCACTTT
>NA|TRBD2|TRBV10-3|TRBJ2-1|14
CATGGSGNYGEQFF
TGTGCCACCGGTGGAAGCGGGAATTACGGTGAGCAGTTCTTC
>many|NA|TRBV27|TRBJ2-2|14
CASRQGRAAGELFF
TGTGCCAGCAGACAGGGGAGGGCGGCCGGGGAGCTGTTTTTT
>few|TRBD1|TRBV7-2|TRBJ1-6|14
CASSPGGRQSPLHF
TGTGCCAGCAGCCCAGGGGGGAGGCAATCACCCCTCCACTTT
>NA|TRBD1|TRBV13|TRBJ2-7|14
CASSSGQGAGEQYF
TGTGCCAGCAGCTCGGGACAGGGGGCAGGGGAGCAGTACTTC
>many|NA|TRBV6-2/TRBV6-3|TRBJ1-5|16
CASSYSLTGGNQPQHF
TGTGCCAGCAGTTACTCCTTAACAGGAGGCAATCAGCCCCAGCATTTT
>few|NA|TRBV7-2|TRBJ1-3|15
CASSSFAGPGNTIYF
TGTGCCAGCAGCTCCTTTGCAGGGCCCGGAAACACCATATATTTT
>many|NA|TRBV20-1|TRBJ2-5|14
CSARDQSYSETQYF
TGCAGTGCTAGAGATCAAAGCTATTCCGAGACCCAGTACTTC
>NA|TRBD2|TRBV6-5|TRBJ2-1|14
CASSYRLADNEQFF
TGTGCCAGCAGTTACCGACTAGCGGACAATGAGCAGTTCTTC
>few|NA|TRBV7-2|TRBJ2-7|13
CASSLALRGEQYF
TGTGCCAGCAGCTTAGCACTCCGAGGGGAGCAGTACTTC
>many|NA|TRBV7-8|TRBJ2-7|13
CASSLPGAYEQYF
TGTGCCAGCAGCCTTCCCGGCGCCTACGAGCAGTACTTC
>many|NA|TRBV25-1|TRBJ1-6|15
CASSVYGPGDSPLHF
TGTGCCAGCAGTGTCTACGGCCCCGGGGATTCACCCCTCCACTTT
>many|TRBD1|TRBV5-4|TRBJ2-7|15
CASTPGQMASYEQYF
TGTGCCAGCACCCCGGGACAGATGGCCTCCTACGAGCAGTACTTC
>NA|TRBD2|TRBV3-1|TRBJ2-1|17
CASSQALTSGPGDEQFF
TGTGCCAGCAGCCAAGCTCTAACTAGCGGGCCTGGCGATGAGCAGTTCTTC
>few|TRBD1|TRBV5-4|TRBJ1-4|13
CASSEGTAEKLFF
TGTGCCAGCAGCGAAGGGACAGCAGAAAAACTGTTTTTT
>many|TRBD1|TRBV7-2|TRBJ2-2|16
CASSASGTANTGELFF
TGTGCCAGCAGCGCCTCCGGGACAGCGAACACCGGGGAGCTGTTTTTT
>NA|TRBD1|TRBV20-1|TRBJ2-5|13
CSAPGQGVETQYF
TGCAGTGCCCCGGGACAGGGGGTAGAGACCCAGTACTTC
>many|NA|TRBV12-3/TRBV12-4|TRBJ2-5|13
CASSLRGQETQYF
TGTGCCAGCAGTTTGCGGGGCCAAGAGACCCAGTACTTC
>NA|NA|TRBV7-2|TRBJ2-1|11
CASSLLREQFF
TGTGCCAGCAGCTTATTACGCGAGCAGTTCTTC
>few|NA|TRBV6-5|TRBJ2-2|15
CASSYSGFDTGELFF
TGTGCCAGCAGTTACTCAGGATTTGACACCGGGGAGCTGTTTTTT
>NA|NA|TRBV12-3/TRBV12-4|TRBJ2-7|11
CASSTAYEQYF
TGTGCCAGCAGTACAGCCTACGAGCAGTACTTC
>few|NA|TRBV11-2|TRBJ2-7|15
CASSPRTASSYEQYF
TGTGCCAGCAGCCCCCGGACTGCCTCCTCCTACGAGCAGTACTTC
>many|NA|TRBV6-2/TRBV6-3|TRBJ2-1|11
CASSLGDEQFF
TGTGCCAGCAGTCTAGGCGATGAGCAGTTCTTC
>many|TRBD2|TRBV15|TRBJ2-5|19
CATSRLLGLAGPSEETQYF
TGTGCCACCAGCAGGCTTCTTGGGCTAGCGGGACCCTCGGAGGAGACCCAGTACTTC
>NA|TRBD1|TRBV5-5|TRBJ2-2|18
CASSLQGQVRRDTGELFF
TGTGCCAGCAGCTTGCAAGGACAGGTTCGACGGGACACCGGGGAGCTGTTTTTT
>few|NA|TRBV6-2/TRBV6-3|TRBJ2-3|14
CASSYTVHTDTQYF
TGTGCCAGCAGTTACACGGTACACACAGATACGCAGTATTTT